Sequencing of this TCR beta chain was carried out in a study of blood T cell repertoires in COVID-19. Germline V gives CDR1 SEHNR, CDR2 FQNEAQ (reference sequence). V lost 1 base and J 0 bases, leaving 7 bases between the germline ends. CDR3 length: 14 amino acids. TCRdb's table, derived via immunoSEQ multiplex PCR, lists solely in-frame clones and lacks some. The data contain around 130,000 clones, roughly 84% of them singletons. The sample taken for sequencing was peripheral blood. The chain employs TRBV7-9 and TRBJ2-7; maybe TRBD2 (5 bases). The origin of this receptor is a man aged 55 to 70 with acute or convalescent COVID-19. CDR3 protein: CASSLDGISYEQYF. CDR3 nucleotide sequence: TGTGCCAGCAGCTTAGACGGGATCTCCTACGAGCAGTACTTC.